This TCR beta chain was captured by sequencing in a study of blood T cell repertoires in COVID-19. Study at large: The origin of the acute and convalescent COVID-19 samples was the United States, Italy and Spain. T cells, B-cell-depleted T cells, or PBMCs supplied cDNA or gDNA.

Trimming removed 6 bases from V and 6 bases from J; junction bases left unmatched: 1. CDR1 is WSHSY, CDR2 SAAADI, per germline. This CDR3 contains 13 residues. Methods used by the authors: Amplification with reference gene primers provided the estimates of nucleated cell counts. This table comes from immunoSEQ multiplex PCR, and its TCRdb copy is limited to in-frame clones, with some not included. V, J and clone size reflect that table, while D and trimming were determined from the DNA. In the table there are 65,000 or so clones, about 92% of which are singletons. The chain links TRBV10-2 to TRBJ2-1; TRBD2 matches at 11 bases. The sequencing input was peripheral blood. The sequence was obtained from a man aged 55-75 years with acute or convalescent COVID-19. The CDR3 here is CASRLAGGNEQFF. The CDR3 bases are TGCGCCAGCAGGCTAGCGGGGGGCAATGAGCAGTTCTTC.